This TCR beta chain was identified during a study of T cell responses to AZD1222 COVID-19 vaccine. General observations from the study: Across spike, vaccine-associated CD4 TCRs were found, dominant at 160-218 and 743-854. Possibly, clonal diversity was underestimated; donors were largely white British and included more females. Per reports, nearly half of all spike-specific TCRs target regions that are unmutated in variants.

Second-dose intervals of approximately 4 or approximately 12 weeks were pooled. Method: immunoSEQ multiplex PCR; TCRdb's copy keeps in-frame clones and lacks some. The data contain approximately 42,000 clones, roughly 88% of them singletons. Germline CDR1 SGHRS, CDR2 YFSETQ. The trim removed 0 bases at V and 4 bases at J, leaving 12 bases unmatched. The CDR3 is made up of 19 amino acids. As for this clone: Its target is not known.

The rearrangement joins TRBV5-1 to TRBJ1-6; 8 nucleotides line up with TRBD1. The clonotype was recovered from an adult who received the AZD1222 COVID-19 vaccine. The material was peripheral blood, obtained 28 days after the second AZD1222 dose. The CDR3 here is CASSLDFRTGNNYNSPLHF. The CDR3 nucleotides are TGCGCCAGCAGCTTGGATTTCCGGACAGGGAATAATTATAATTCACCCCTCCACTTT. The complete variable domain, with remaining parts taken from reference TRBV5-1 and TRBJ1-6, reads KAGVTQTPRYLIKTRGQQVTLSCSPISGHRSVSWYQQTPGQGLQFLFEYFSETQRNKGNFPGRFSGRQFSNSRSEMNVSTLELGDSALYLCASSLDFRTGNNYNSPLHFGNGTRLTVT.